The T cell receptor beta chain described here comes from a study of blood T cells in healthy people across ages. General observations from the study: Per million T cells, the diversity of TCR beta decreased roughly linearly as age advanced. Higher diversity and more naive CD4+ cells were features of long-lived donors, compared to aged donors.

The germline gives CDR1 LNHNV, CDR2 YYDKDF (reference sequence). The CDR3 extends over 13 amino acids. In this sample, this clonotype turned up a few times. Its antigen is currently unknown. One junction end does not reproduce the germline sequence, and a read error may be involved. A J-beta primer mix and a sample-barcoded 5' primer were used in a second PCR of about 7 to 12 cycles. MiXCR, applied by TCRdb to the 5' RACE reads, yields one record per CDR3 protein. The profile covers around 1,900,000 distinct CDR3 sequences, with about two fifths appearing a single time and roughly 23% taken by the ten largest.

The specimen sequenced was blood. The chain combines TRBV15 with TRBJ2-3, with 8 bases aligning to TRBD1. The clonotype originates from a human donor in good health. This chain's CDR3 is CAASSSTGVTQYF. The CDR3 DNA sequence: TGTGCCGCCAGCAGCTCGACAGGGGTTACGCAGTATTTT.